A single T cell receptor (beta chain) is shown here with its context. The V gene end was trimmed by 1 base and the J gene end by 4 bases; junction bases not matched to a gene: 3. This CDR3 contains 16 residues. The germline gives CDR1 LGHDT, CDR2 YNNKEL (reference sequence). In terms of age and location, participants ranged from roughly 18 to 100 years and lived in about 25 US areas. Clinical history reported by participants formed the basis on which cohorts were assigned. Per the original methods: Reference gene primer amplification in the assay estimated nucleated cell counts. Assay: immunoSEQ multiplex PCR; the TCRdb copy retains only in-frame clones and omits some. V, J and clone size derive from that table, while D and trimming were established from the DNA sequence. The table records about 200,000 clones, just under 90% of them present only once. This entry is derived from a study of blood T cell repertoires in COVID-19. For the study at large: Nucleic acid was either cDNA or gDNA, and it came from T cells, B-cell-depleted T cells, or PBMCs.

The material sequenced was PBMCs or T cells enriched from blood (not recorded which). V gene TRBV3-1 (or the pseudogene TRBV3-2) combines with J gene TRBJ2-2; TRBD2 matches 10 bases. The receptor's source is a woman in her twenties or thirties with acute COVID-19. Written as DNA, the CDR3 is TGTGCCAGCAGCCAAGCGAGCGGGGGGGTCACCGGGGAGCTGTTTTTT. Translating gives CASSQASGGVTGELFF.